This TCR beta chain appears in the sequencing data of a study of blood T cell repertoires in COVID-19. Study overall: T cells, B-cell-depleted T cells, or PBMCs provided the cDNA or gDNA that served as material.

CDR1 and CDR2 (germline): MNHEY, SVGAGI. The ends lost 7 bases at V and 4 bases at J; junction bases unmatched: 9. This CDR3 has 15 residues. Seattle cases were enrolled at active infection and followed longitudinally. As processed by the authors: Reference gene primer amplification gave estimated nucleated cell counts. The method was immunoSEQ multiplex PCR; TCRdb's version includes in-frame clones alone and lacks a portion of them. D and trimming were read from the DNA, whereas the V and J calls and clone size are those reported in that table. The sample records roughly 200,000 clones, approximately 84% being singletons.

The specimen was peripheral blood. This chain joins TRBV6-5 and TRBJ2-1; 8 positions agree with TRBD1. This TCR came from a woman older than 75 with COVID-19, enrolled during active disease. CDR3 nucleotides: TGTGCCAGCACCGACCCCAGACAGGGGTACAATGAGCAGTTCTTC. This translates into CASTDPRQGYNEQFF.